A single sample gave rise to the 18 T cell receptor beta chains below, sequenced in a study of cytomegalovirus exposure and HLA in healthy donors. The PCR was carried out with 60 Vbeta primers and 13 Jbeta primers. TCRdb's copy holds only in-frame clones and misses some; the assay was immunoSEQ multiplex PCR. In the table there are approximately 150,000 clones, approximately 83% of which are singletons. Input material: PBMCs. Receptors originate from a male donor in good health and CMV-seronegative.

This chain uses TRBV19 with TRBJ2-5, with TRBD2 matching over 7 bases. Trimming cost V 6 bases and J 0 bases; bases outside gene matches: 10. The CDR3 is 16 amino acids. The V gene's germline CDR1 is LNHDA and CDR2 SQIVND (reference sequence). CDR3 in amino acids: CASSHIYGGYQETQYF. The CDR3 DNA reads TGTGCCAGTAGCCATATCTACGGGGGGTACCAAGAGACCCAGTACTTC.

J is TRBJ2-7 and V is TRBV29-1, with a possible D match to TRBD2 (5 bases). This CDR3 contains 12 residues. V lost 7 bases, J lost 6 bases, and 16 bases lay in between. Per the germline V gene, CDR1 is SQVTM and CDR2 is ANQGSEA. CDR3 sequence (DNA): TGCAGCGCCGGGGATACCAAGGGCGAGCAGTACTTC. Its translation is CSAGDTKGEQYF.

Comment on this clone: Other DNA variants within this sample encode the same CDR3. V and J are TRBV2 and TRBJ1-1, with 8 bases fitting TRBD1. The V gene end was trimmed by 3 bases and the J gene end by 11 bases; junction bases not matched to a gene: 5. The germline gives CDR1 SNHLY, CDR2 FYNNEI. This CDR3 is built from 12 residues. CDR3 sequence reads: CASSEDREKAFF. Here the CDR3 DNA reads TGTGCCAGCAGTGAGGACAGGGAAAAGGCTTTCTTT.

There are a few counts of this clone. The J gene is TRBJ2-5, the V gene TRBV10-3; D is possibly TRBD2 (5 bases). With 4 bases removed from V and 3 bases from J, the gap between germline ends came to 9 bases. CDR3 length equals 13 residues. Germline V gene sequence: CDR1 ENHRY, CDR2 SYGVKD. Here the CDR3 DNA reads TGTGCCATCAGTGGGCGGGCAAAAGAGACCCAGTACTTC. Amino acids: CAISGRAKETQYF.

The rearrangement links TRBV7-9 to TRBJ2-7; 7 nucleotides line up with TRBD2. Losses at the gene ends were 7 bases for V and 6 bases for J; bases not matched to a gene: 12. This CDR3 comprises 14 residues. Germline values: CDR1 SEHNR, CDR2 FQNEAQ (reference sequence). The CDR3 DNA reads TGTGCCAGCACCGCCATGGGAGGGCCCTCCGAGCAGTACTTC. Translated, it gives CASTAMGGPSEQYF.

The chain has TRBV27 and TRBJ2-5; the D gene is possibly TRBD2 (5 bases). The end of the DNA aligns better with TRBJ2-7, so the J call may be wrong. Per germline, CDR1 MNHEY and CDR2 SMNVEV (reference sequence). This CDR3 has 14 residues. CDR3 region: CASSLGGSIYEQYF. For the CDR3, the DNA is TGTGCCAGCAGTTTAGGCGGGTCAATCTACGAGCAGTACTTC.

The V and J genes are TRBV27 and TRBJ2-7, with TRBD1 matching over 12 bases. The germline gives CDR1 MNHEY, CDR2 SMNVEV (reference sequence). V gave up 5 bases and J gave up 7 bases; unmatched junction bases: 6. The length of the CDR3 is 14 residues. CDR3 residues: CASSLGQGASEQYF. Here the CDR3 DNA reads TGTGCCAGCAGTCTGGGACAGGGGGCGAGTGAGCAGTACTTC.

V usage is TRBV7-2 and J usage is TRBJ1-5; D gene ambiguous. V shed 1 base and J shed 0 bases, with 16 bases lying between them. In germline, CDR1 is SGHTA, CDR2 FQGNSA. This CDR3 region has 18 residues. The CDR3: CASSLDPSHSYSNQPQHF. For the CDR3, the DNA is TGTGCCAGCAGCTTAGACCCGAGTCACAGCTATAGCAATCAGCCCCAGCATTTT.

This chain joins TRBV9 and TRBJ2-1, with 7 bases aligning to TRBD2. The germline V gene has CDR1 SGDLS and CDR2 YYNGEE. The CDR3 spans 14 residues. J was trimmed by 10 bases and V by 4 bases; bases with no gene match: 11. CDR3 bases: TGTGCCAGCAGCCGAGCCAGCGGGGTCGGAGAGCAGTTCTTC. Amino acid sequence: CASSRASGVGEQFF.

The rearrangement joins TRBV7-9 to TRBJ2-2; TRBD2 is a possible D gene (6 bases). The CDR3 is 16 amino acids. V was cut by 1 base and J by 2 bases, with 11 bases left in between. CDR1 and CDR2 from the germline V gene are SEHNR and FQNEAQ (reference sequence). The CDR3 DNA is TGTGCCAGCAGCTTAGAGGTTAGCGGAAACACCGGGGAGCTGTTTTTT. Translation: CASSLEVSGNTGELFF.

CDR3 nucleotides: TGTGCCAGCACCGGGAGACAGGGGGTTTTACCTTTCTTT. This sequence encodes CASTGRQGVLPFF. This rearrangement joins TRBV7-2 to TRBJ1-1, with 9 bases identical to TRBD1. V shed 7 bases, J shed 12 bases, and the junction held 12 bases outside the gene matches. The germline gives CDR1 SGHTA, CDR2 FQGNSA. This CDR3 is 13 amino acids long. The whole variable domain, remainder taken from reference TRBV7-2 and TRBJ1-1, is GAGVSQSPSNKVTEKGKDVELRCDPISGHTALYWYRQSLGQGLEFLIYFQGNSAPDKSGLPSDRFSAERTGGSVSTLTIQRTQQEDSAVYLCASTGRQGVLPFFGQGTRLTVV.

This chain joins TRBV10-2 and TRBJ2-7; 7 nucleotides match TRBD2. The CDR3 extends over 12 amino acids. Germline values: CDR1 WSHSY, CDR2 SAAADI. J gave up 2 bases and V 7 bases, and 2 bases lay outside the gene matches. In nucleotides, the CDR3 is TGCGCCAGCATGGGACTAACCTACGAGCAGTACTTC. It yields the protein CASMGLTYEQYF.

V is TRBV7-2 and J is TRBJ1-1; 9 bases fit TRBD1. CDR1 is SGHTA and CDR2 is FQGNSA in the germline V gene. The CDR3 length is 18 residues. The ends lost 5 bases at V and 1 base at J; junction bases unmatched: 14. The DNA for the CDR3 is TGTGCCAGCAGCCCTGTATTGGGGACAGGGATCAGGAACACTGAAGCTTTCTTT. This codes for CASSPVLGTGIRNTEAFF.

The chain recombines TRBV5-6 with TRBJ1-1; 7 bases are shared with TRBD1. This CDR3 region has 16 residues. V gave up 4 bases and J gave up 5 bases; unmatched junction bases: 14. The V gene's germline CDR1 is SGHDT and CDR2 YYEEEE. CDR3 loop: CASSHRGGSRKTEAFF. The CDR3 DNA follows: TGTGCCAGCAGCCACCGAGGGGGCTCTAGAAAGACTGAAGCTTTCTTT.

The gene calls are TRBV7-2 and TRBJ2-7; TRBD2 matches at 13 bases. The V and J ends lost 4 bases and 6 bases, in that order; junction bases with no gene match: 9. From germline, CDR1 is SGHTA and CDR2 FQGNSA. CDR3 size: 16 residues. CDR3 protein: CASSWTSGRGVGEQYF. The CDR3 region has the DNA TGTGCCAGCAGCTGGACTAGCGGGAGAGGGGTCGGCGAGCAGTACTTC.

The chain recombines TRBV5-1 with TRBJ2-4, with D possibly being TRBD2 (6 bases). Trimming stripped 3 bases from V and 8 bases from J, with 18 bases between. Germline values: CDR1 SGHRS, CDR2 YFSETQ. CDR3 length: 15 residues. As DNA, the CDR3 is TGCGCCAGCAGCTACGGGGGAGCAAGGAGGGACATTCAGTACTTC. Protein sequence: CASSYGGARRDIQYF.

The rearrangement uses TRBV19 and TRBJ1-5; D is undetermined. This CDR3 comprises 16 residues. V was clipped by 3 bases and J by 0 bases, with 12 bases between them. Germline CDR1 is LNHDA and CDR2 is SQIVND (reference sequence). Here the CDR3 DNA reads TGTGCCAGTAGTATCACCCCCGGGTATAGCAATCAGCCCCAGCATTTT. Amino acid sequence: CASSITPGYSNQPQHF.

This clone has a single count. J is TRBJ2-1 and V is TRBV2; D possibly corresponds to TRBD2 (5 bases). Trimming took 4 bases from V and 0 from J, leaving 10 bases between them. Germline values: CDR1 SNHLY, CDR2 FYNNEI. The CDR3 covers 15 residues. The CDR3 nucleotides are TGTGCCAGCAGTGTTGAGGGCAGCTCCTACAATGAGCAGTTCTTC. Translated: CASSVEGSSYNEQFF.